The 28 T cell receptor beta chains given below trace back to one sample, sequenced in a study of cytomegalovirus exposure and HLA in healthy donors. 13 Jbeta primers and 60 Vbeta primers were used for the PCR. Some clones are missing from TCRdb's copy, which holds only in-frame ones; the method was immunoSEQ multiplex PCR. This table holds about 150,000 clones, roughly 73% found once. The sample consisted of PBMCs. Every receptor here comes from a woman between 18 and 29 years old in good health and CMV-seronegative.

The chain recombines TRBV7-6 with TRBJ2-3; D might be TRBD2 (6 bases). The CDR3 extends over 17 amino acids. V gave up 5 bases and J gave up 0 bases, with 18 bases separating them. The germline CDR1 and CDR2 sequences are SGHVS and FNYEAQ. The CDR3, as DNA: TGTGCCAGCAGCCCCGGAGAGGAGGGTCCTAGCACAGATACGCAGTATTTT. Protein sequence: CASSPGEEGPSTDTQYF.

With respect to this clone: Other DNA sequences within the sample encode an identical CDR3. The chain couples TRBV6-6 to TRBJ2-3; 7 nucleotides agree with TRBD1. The germline V gene has CDR1 MNHNY and CDR2 SVGAGI (reference sequence). The CDR3 consists of 16 residues. Germline trimming cut 5 bases from V and 4 bases from J; bases unmatched to any gene: 12. The chain's CDR3 is CASSKGTVQGPDTQYF. The CDR3 region has the DNA TGTGCCAGCAGTAAGGGGACAGTGCAGGGCCCAGATACGCAGTATTTT.

The chain has TRBV18 and TRBJ2-1, with TRBD2 as a possible D gene (5 bases). Germline V CDR1 and CDR2: KGHSH, LQKENI. The ends were cut back, 6 bases at V and 7 bases at J, with 10 bases in the middle. This CDR3 contains 12 residues. As DNA, the CDR3 is TGTGCCAGCTCCGGGGTATGGAATGAGCAGTTCTTC. This sequence encodes CASSGVWNEQFF.

In this sample, this clone turned up a few times. This chain uses TRBV30 with TRBJ1-5; 8 bases line up with TRBD1. V trimming: 2 bases; J trimming: 6 bases; junction bases outside the gene matches: 6. The CDR3 loop spans 14 amino acids. Germline V gene data show CDR1 as GTSNPN and CDR2 as SVGIG (reference sequence). The CDR3 loop reads CAWSNGQGFQPQHF. CDR3 bases: TGTGCCTGGAGTAACGGACAGGGATTTCAGCCCCAGCATTTT.

This chain links TRBV5-1 with TRBJ2-5, with a weak D call TRBD1 (5 bases). The ends were cut back, 1 base at V and 2 bases at J, with 12 bases in the middle. This CDR3 region has 15 residues. Germline-derived CDR1 and CDR2 are SGHRS and YFSETQ. The CDR3 nucleotides read TGCGCCAGCAGCTTGTTAGGGGCAGTTCAAGAGACCCAGTACTTC. It encodes CASSLLGAVQETQYF.

The chain links TRBV6-5 to TRBJ2-1; 10 bases align to TRBD2. In germline, CDR1 is MNHEY, CDR2 SVGAGI. Trimming took 6 bases from V and 9 from J; bases not matched to a gene: 11. The CDR3 spans 15 residues. The CDR3, as DNA: TGTGCCAGCAGACCTCCTAGCGGGAGCGTTGCTGAGCAGTTCTTC. Translation: CASRPPSGSVAEQFF.

The chain is built from TRBV28 and TRBJ1-1, with a possible D match to TRBD1 (5 bases). This CDR3 has 16 residues. Germline V gene lookup returns CDR1 MDHEN and CDR2 SYDVKM. The V end was cut by 5 bases, the J end by 11 bases, with 27 bases between. CDR3 sequence reads: CASSPNRYTGTAGAFF. CDR3 nucleotides: TGTGCCAGCAGTCCCAATCGTTATACCGGGACTGCGGGGGCTTTCTTT.

The V gene is TRBV19, the J gene TRBJ1-5; 11 bases agree with TRBD1. In germline, CDR1 is LNHDA, CDR2 SQIVND (reference sequence). Trimming took 6 bases from V and 6 from J; bases not matched to a gene: 7. This CDR3 is 15 amino acids long. The CDR3 DNA reads as TGTGCCAGTAGAACTTCGGGGACAGGGGGTCAGCCCCAGCATTTT. Protein: CASRTSGTGGQPQHF.

The gene calls are TRBV15 and TRBJ1-1, with D unclear. V was cut by 6 bases and J by 0 bases, with 8 bases left in between. The CDR3 sequence is 13 residues long. The germline CDR1 and CDR2 sequences are LNHNV and YYDKDF (reference sequence). The CDR3 bases are TGTGCCACCAGTTTCGACTTGAACACTGAAGCTTTCTTT. It is translated as CATSFDLNTEAFF.

This clone was found a few times. The rearrangement uses TRBV19 and TRBJ1-4; TRBD1 matches 7 bases. Germline loops: CDR1 LNHDA, CDR2 SQIVND (reference sequence). The CDR3 is made up of 15 amino acids. Unmatched junction bases numbered 3, after V lost 2 bases and J lost 3 bases. The CDR3 loop reads CASSILQGSNEKLFF. The CDR3 DNA follows: TGTGCCAGTAGTATACTACAGGGGTCTAATGAAAAACTGTTTTTT. Combining the CDR3 with reference TRBV19 and TRBJ1-4 gives the whole variable domain DGGITQSPKYLFRKEGQNVTLSCEQNLNHDAMYWYRQDPGQGLRLIYYSQIVNDFQKGDIAEGYSVSREKKESFPLTVTSAQKNPTAFYLCASSILQGSNEKLFFGSGTQLSVL.

The chain employs TRBV5-6 and TRBJ1-2; D uncertain. The CDR3 is made up of 13 amino acids. From germline, CDR1 is SGHDT and CDR2 YYEEEE. V shed 0 bases and J shed 7 bases, with 10 bases lying between them. CDR3: CASSLGVGRGYTF. DNA of the CDR3: TGTGCCAGCAGCTTGGGGGTGGGCCGTGGCTACACCTTC.

The chain carries TRBV19 and TRBJ2-2, with 10 bases matching TRBD1. Germline CDR1 reads LNHDA; CDR2 reads SQIVND (reference sequence). This CDR3 region has 16 residues. Trimming took 5 bases from V and 5 from J; bases not matched to a gene: 8. The CDR3 loop is CASSPRDRGRTGELFF. CDR3 coding DNA: TGTGCCAGTAGTCCGCGGGACAGGGGAAGGACCGGGGAGCTGTTTTTT.

The chain joins TRBV9 to TRBJ2-1, with TRBD1 matching 9 bases. Trimming at V came to 3 bases and at J to 6 bases, leaving 7 bases not matched to a gene. The CDR3 has 15 amino acids. Per germline, CDR1 SGDLS and CDR2 YYNGEE. CDR3 bases: TGTGCCAGCAGCGCTGCCGGGACAGGGTTCAATGAGCAGTTCTTC. It encodes CASSAAGTGFNEQFF.

This chain uses TRBV28 with TRBJ2-1; 8 bases align to TRBD2. Trimming took 3 bases from V and 2 from J; bases not matched to a gene: 6. CDR1 is MDHEN, CDR2 SYDVKM, per germline. The CDR3 contains 16 residues. The CDR3 DNA is TGTGCCAGCAGTTTGCCGGGACTAGGTACCTACAATGAGCAGTTCTTC. Residues: CASSLPGLGTYNEQFF.

The chain uses TRBV11-3 and TRBJ1-2; D gene unclear. The germline V gene encodes CDR1 SGHNT and CDR2 YENEEA. There are 14 residues in the CDR3. Trimming pared 4 bases from V and 0 bases from J, leaving 9 bases between. CDR3 loop: CASSSTTANYGYTF. For the CDR3, the DNA is TGTGCCAGCAGCTCGACAACAGCTAACTATGGCTACACCTTC.

This clone was found a few times. The J gene is TRBJ2-1, the V gene TRBV5-6, with TRBD2 matching over 9 bases. J gave up 5 bases and V 0 bases, and 3 bases lay outside the gene matches. Germline assignment: CDR1 SGHDT and CDR2 YYEEEE. The CDR3 covers 15 residues. CDR3: CASSLERGEDNEQFF. CDR3 nucleotides: TGTGCCAGCAGCTTGGAGCGGGGGGAGGACAATGAGCAGTTCTTC.

This clone was observed many times. This chain connects TRBV5-6 to TRBJ2-7, with D possibly being TRBD2 (5 bases). The ends were cut back, 4 bases at V and 6 bases at J, with 11 bases in the middle. CDR1 SGHDT and CDR2 YYEEEE come from the germline V gene. The CDR3 runs 12 residues. The CDR3 bases are TGTGCCAGCAGCAGAGAGGGCGGCGAGCAGTACTTC. This codes for CASSREGGEQYF. Full variable domain (missing parts from reference TRBV5-6 and TRBJ2-7): DAGVTQSPTHLIKTRGQQVTLRCSPKSGHDTVSWYQQALGQGPQFIFQYYEEEERQRGNFPDRFSGHQFPNYSSELNVNALLLGDSALYLCASSREGGEQYFGPGTRLTVT.

The chain employs TRBV29-1 and TRBJ2-1, with D hard to call. Trimming removed 6 bases at V and 4 bases at J, with 16 bases between. The CDR3 is 14 amino acids. Germline values: CDR1 SQVTM, CDR2 ANQGSEA. The CDR3 is CSVLGAKRYNEQFF. CDR3 sequence (DNA): TGCAGCGTCCTCGGAGCCAAGAGGTACAATGAGCAGTTCTTC.

V usage is TRBV4-2 and J usage is TRBJ1-4; D is unresolved. V was cut by 0 bases and J by 3 bases, with 11 bases left in between. There are 16 residues in the CDR3. Germline V gives CDR1 LGHNA, CDR2 YNFKEQ. The CDR3 DNA is TGTGCCAGCAGCCAAGATAACCGGGGTGCTAATGAAAAACTGTTTTTT. Its protein is CASSQDNRGANEKLFF.

This chain uses TRBV2 with TRBJ2-7; possible D gene TRBD2, 5 bases. CDR1 is SNHLY and CDR2 is FYNNEI in the germline V gene. The CDR3 has 13 amino acids. Trimming cost V 1 base and J 6 bases, with 10 bases left between them. CDR3 region: CASSEGTSTEQYV. The CDR3 nucleotides are TGTGCCAGCAGTGAAGGGACTTCCACCGAGCAGTACGTC.

The chain uses TRBV10-2 and TRBJ2-5, with D perhaps TRBD2 (5 bases). Germline CDR1 and CDR2: WSHSY and SAAADI. The CDR3 contains 16 residues. Trimming removed 4 bases at V and 1 base at J, with 16 bases between. For the CDR3, the DNA is TGCGCCAGCAGTGGAAAATACCGGGGATTCCAAGAGACCCAGTACTTC. Protein: CASSGKYRGFQETQYF.

The chain carries TRBV28 and TRBJ1-4, with TRBD1 matching 8 bases. Germline values: CDR1 MDHEN, CDR2 SYDVKM. The ends lost 5 bases at V and 5 bases at J; junction bases unmatched: 7. There are 15 residues in the CDR3. The CDR3 bases are TGTGCCAGCAGTGTGACAGGGGAGGGGAATGAAAAACTGTTTTTT. The encoded protein is CASSVTGEGNEKLFF.

The chain links TRBV11-1 to TRBJ1-1; D might be TRBD1 (6 bases). This CDR3 region has 12 residues. V was shortened by 5 bases and J by 6 bases, with 10 bases between the two germline ends. The V gene's germline CDR1 is SGHAT and CDR2 FQDESV (reference sequence). CDR3 DNA sequence: TGTGCCAGCAGCCTAAGGGGGTCTGAAGCTTTCTTT. Translating it yields CASSLRGSEAFF.

The chain carries TRBV28 and TRBJ2-7; D possibly corresponds to TRBD1 (6 bases). Per the germline V gene, CDR1 is MDHEN and CDR2 is SYDVKM. This CDR3 is 16 amino acids long. V was shortened by 2 bases and J by 6 bases, with 20 bases between the two germline ends. CDR3 sequence (DNA): TGTGCCAGCAGTTTAGCCGATACAGGGAATTGGGGCGAGCAGTACTTC. It is translated as CASSLADTGNWGEQYF.

The chain is built from TRBV5-1 and TRBJ2-1; 8 bases align to TRBD1. The CDR3 has 15 residues. V trimming: 4 bases; J trimming: 6 bases; junction bases outside the gene matches: 9. CDR1 and CDR2 from the germline V gene are SGHRS and YFSETQ. The CDR3 is CASSPLRTGSNEQFF. CDR3 coding DNA: TGCGCCAGCAGCCCCCTCCGGACAGGGAGCAATGAGCAGTTCTTC. Combining the CDR3 with reference TRBV5-1 and TRBJ2-1 gives the whole variable domain KAGVTQTPRYLIKTRGQQVTLSCSPISGHRSVSWYQQTPGQGLQFLFEYFSETQRNKGNFPGRFSGRQFSNSRSEMNVSTLELGDSALYLCASSPLRTGSNEQFFGPGTRLTVL.

The chain links TRBV7-9 to TRBJ2-5, with D perhaps matching TRBD2 (6 bases). The CDR3 spans 16 residues. Germline V lookup: CDR1 SEHNR, CDR2 FQNEAQ (reference sequence). Trimming pared 4 bases from V and 2 bases from J, leaving 17 bases between. The CDR3 reads CASSSAGRRGQETQYF. In nucleotides, the CDR3 is TGTGCCAGCAGCTCCGCGGGACGGAGGGGACAAGAGACCCAGTACTTC.

The chain links TRBV7-9 to TRBJ2-7; 11 nucleotides match TRBD1. Trimming at V came to 3 bases and at J to 6 bases, leaving 7 bases not matched to a gene. The CDR3 is made up of 15 amino acids. Looked up from germline, CDR1 is SEHNR and CDR2 is FQNEAQ (reference sequence). The CDR3 DNA follows: TGTGCCAGCAGCTTTCGGGACAGGGGGGCTGGCGAGCAGTACTTC. Its translation: CASSFRDRGAGEQYF. The variable domain in full, with the rest retrieved from reference TRBV7-9 and TRBJ2-7, is DTGVSQNPRHKITKRGQNVTFRCDPISEHNRLYWYRQTLGQGPEFLTYFQNEAQLEKSRLLSDRFSAERPKGSFSTLEIQRTEQGDSAMYLCASSFRDRGAGEQYFGPGTRLTVT.

This chain joins TRBV5-1 and TRBJ2-1; D remains ambiguous. V was trimmed by 0 bases and J by 4 bases, leaving 11 bases between them. Germline V gives CDR1 SGHRS, CDR2 YFSETQ. The CDR3 contains 15 residues. The CDR3, as DNA: TGCGCCAGCAGCTTGGAGAGCGCATCATACAATGAGCAGTTCTTC. Its translation is CASSLESASYNEQFF.